This T cell receptor (beta chain) was recovered during a study of response to subunit inactivated influenza vaccine. Study-level results: The authors offered the suggestion that each seasonal influenza vaccination recruits few new T cells.

TCRdb reprocessed the RT-PCR reads with MiXCR, giving one entry per CDR3 protein. This sample has about 520,000 distinct CDR3 sequences, with roughly 23% found just once. Regarding this clonotype: As yet, its antigen is unknown.

The germline gives CDR1 DFQATT, CDR2 SNEGSKA (reference sequence). V was pared by 6 bases and J by 9 bases, with 9 bases of the junction left unmatched. This CDR3 is 14 amino acids long. V gene TRBV20-1 combines with J gene TRBJ2-1; 12 positions agree with TRBD2. The material was CD4+ T cells sorted from PBMCs, obtained more than 4 days after vaccination. This sequence originates from a man in his fifties who received an inactivated influenza vaccine. CDR3 protein: CSAGATSGRIEQFF. In DNA, the CDR3 is TGCAGTGCCGGGGCCACTAGCGGGAGGATTGAGCAGTTCTTC.